This TCR beta chain appears in the sequencing data of a study of cytomegalovirus exposure and HLA in healthy donors (dated by TCRdb to 2016 to 2017). For the wider study: In an earlier analysis of some 610 of the donors, roughly 300 Gb of sequence data and 90 million to 120 million unique TCR beta sequences from about 179 million T cells were reported. High-throughput TCR immunosequencing, statistical association of individual TCRs with disease status, and machine learning were combined to predict cytomegalovirus infection status. Every repertoire in the discovery cohort had been generated on one and the same sequencing platform. The aim of the study was to test whether cataloging public T cell receptors could identify signatures of past pathogen exposure. Besides the first cohort of 666 subjects, a separate validation cohort made up of over a hundred different subjects was used. A later genetic analysis used genome-wide SNP genotypes for about three fifths of the 666 donors, treating that subset as a discovery cohort. Typing coverage differed by locus: A, B, C, DRB1 and DQB1 were typed in about 620-640 donors, DQA1 in 500 to 550, DPA1 in nearly 610, and DPB1 in just under 490. The study used immunosequencing to profile the T cell repertoires of approximately 630 subjects and linked those repertoires to cytomegalovirus serostatus. HLA typing covered class I and class II loci at four-digit resolution. Among 300 to 500 genotyped donors of the cohort, an average of around 250,000 unique TCR beta nucleotide sequences was sequenced per donor, of which 15% to 20% were non-productive. About 300 gigabases of sequencing data and tens of millions of unique TCR sequences were included in an early release covering around 600 HLA-typed donors. Alongside the repertoire data, information on donor age, sex, ethnicity and CMV serostatus was compiled. Four to six DR-DQ haplotypes were handled as single units for association and clustering, since linkage in the cohort was strong. An earlier analysis of fewer than 750 of the donors used high-throughput TCR beta sequencing to judge whether each TCR beta V gene segment behaved as functional or pseudogenic. To study patterns of TCR occurrence, a later analysis re-analyzed previously published TCR beta repertoires from 500 to 850 donors and added high-resolution HLA genotyping. The later analysis used no new phenotypic data to find candidate immune exposures, relying instead on TCR beta sequences and their occurrence across donors. Of the 300 to 500 genotyped donors, 81% were placed in the genetic ancestry cluster associated with self-reported Caucasian donors.

The CDR3, cysteine through phenylalanine, is 16 amino acids long. Only CDR3 DNA is held: 48 bases, read in frame from base 1. As encoded in the germline V gene, CDR1 is MNHEY while CDR2 is SVGAGI. The germline V and J ends show losses of 1 base and 7 bases respectively, and no gene match explains 4 bases of the junction. In the case of this clone: What this receptor recognizes is not known. No clone much larger than this one lies a single base away; base qualities are absent.

The cohort was made up of about 670 healthy bone marrow donors. At the time of sampling, all cohort members were nominally healthy, though unrecorded immune exposures were likely present. The donor was CMV seropositive and belonged to the group of 270 or so seropositive cohort members. Every donor gave a peripheral blood sample, and the peripheral blood mononuclear cells from that sample were used for TCR beta sequencing. Genomic DNA extraction from the blood cell samples was performed with the Qiagen DNeasy Blood Extraction Kit. Points the paper makes about the study in general: A further reported finding was that TCR beta sequences accurately predicted the HLA-A and HLA-B alleles for most subjects in the first cohort. The authors suggested that the approach could potentially be generalized to other disease states and immunological phenotypes. Linkage disequilibrium might explain the correlated functional status among segregating V segments, but an unknown experimental factor could not be ruled out. Because counts were too low, some 16 rarely observed V segments, including chromosome 9 orphons, were excluded from the earlier analysis of 587 of the donors. In the study, about 150 TCR beta chains were listed as associated with cytomegalovirus. The only immune exposure information available for the cohort was CMV serostatus. A later analysis found that most CMV-associated TCR beta chains appeared HLA-restricted, with HLA associations seemingly driven largely by CMV exposure. In vitro tests confirmed that a few of the cytomegalovirus-associated TCR beta chains recognize cytomegalovirus antigens. Across donors, most TCR sequences were observed very rarely, whereas some public TCRs were present in many individuals. In a later analysis, some 17,000 TCR beta sequences were associated with specific HLA alleles at a false discovery rate of 0.05. A later analysis found that HLA-associated TCR beta chains were more clonally expanded and had lower generation probabilities than equally common non-associated chains. The sequencing pipeline was judged likely to have produced a cluster of highly shared sequence variants as a technical artifact. A later analysis found that TCR association rates varied across HLA loci, with DRB1 alleles showing the most associated TCRs and HLA-C alleles the fewest. In a later analysis, several top co-occurrence clusters were reported to appear linked to parvovirus B19, influenza, CMV and Epstein-Barr virus. In this cohort, only TCR beta chains were sequenced, and detectable features were limited by the absence of alpha or paired-chain data. Because some donors lacked HLA typing at each locus, the association tests relied only on the typed subset. In a later genetic analysis, fewer N-insertions in productive TCRs were reported among donors in an Asian-associated ancestry cluster than the approximately 630-donor mean. A later genetic analysis associated a missense DCLRE1C variant with V-gene and J-gene trimming of TCR beta chains, and an independent cohort replicated the association. When HLA alleles, especially DR and DQ, strongly co-occurred, TCR associations were difficult to assign to individual alleles. Some IMGT-functional V segments, including TRBV6-2 and TRBV6-3, could not be distinguished by the 87-base-pair reads and were therefore excluded. Cytomegalovirus status was reported to be diagnosed by the classifier with high specificity and sensitivity in both the original and validation cohorts. The presence/absence analyses assumed that sequencing depth was roughly uniform across donors, and that assumption may not be true. Broadly in line with IMGT annotations, most TCR beta V segments showed up in productive rearrangements about 90% or about 30% of the time in an earlier analysis of several hundred of the donors.

Library prep was done by the immunoSEQ multiplex PCR assay. A mixture of 60 forward primers for TCR Vbeta segments and 13 reverse primers for TCR Jbeta segments was used in the multiplex PCR. Amplification of the CDR3 region of rearranged TCR beta genes was performed with a multiplex PCR assay on genomic DNA. Amplified TCR beta libraries were sequenced as 87-base-pair reads on the Illumina HiSeq System. Per the authors' processing: A later analysis tallied 75 million to 85 million unique TCR beta chains across the 550 to 850 repertoires, and about 12 million of those chains were shared by two or more donors. Raw reads were error-corrected and collapsed into unique sequences with a nearest-neighbor algorithm that merged closely related sequences to remove PCR and sequencing errors. CDR3 sequences were aligned to IMGT reference sequences to assign V, D and J gene segments. For a sequence to be retained, a match of at least six nucleotides to both a V gene segment and a J gene segment was required. Rearrangements were classified as productive when the CDR3 lacked stop codons and remained in frame with V and J, and all other rearrangements were classified as non-productive. Following IMGT convention, CDR3 was defined as the stretch from the second conserved V-encoded cysteine to the conserved J-encoded phenylalanine. The earlier analysis of a few hundred of the donors excluded sequences that lacked an unambiguous match to a single V gene segment. An earlier analysis of several hundred of the donors called V segments functional above 56.7% productive rearrangements and segregating when the between-donor standard deviation exceeded 5%. A statistical classification framework was developed to diagnose cytomegalovirus status using the catalog of TCR beta chain sequences. V and J gene assignment, in a later analysis, came from comparing TCR nucleotide sequences with IMGT/GENE-DB human TR gene sequences. In a later analysis, CDR3 sequences and most-parsimonious VDJ recombination scenarios were assigned using the TCRdist pipeline. In a later analysis, each TCR beta chain was defined by its CDR3 amino acid sequence together with its V-gene family, and reads lacking a unique V-gene family were excluded. A later analysis removed 450 to 600 highly shared, low-generation-probability nucleotide sequences to deal with suspected cross-contamination and a sequencing artifact. A later analysis calculated a clonal expansion index for each public chain from normalized within-repertoire ranks of inferred template counts. Generation probabilities in a later analysis came from a VDJ recombination model fitted to out-of-frame rearrangements, and those results were checked against IGoR. In a later analysis, TCR-TCR, TCR-HLA and TCR-CMV co-occurrence was scored with hypergeometric tests, and a repertoire-size bias correction was applied to TCR pairs. False discovery rates were estimated in a later analysis by permuting HLA or CMV assignments 20 times. In a later analysis, co-occurring TCRs were grouped using DBSCAN, with TCRdist sequence similarity added in when clustering inside HLA-allele-positive subsets. Co-occurrence clustering excluded repertoires with fewer than 30,000 or more than 120,000 public chains, plus five with anomalous nucleotide sharing. As stored in TCRdb, this immuneACCESS dataset retains in-frame rearrangements with V and J assigned. A fraction of the clones does not appear; measured against another copy, unresolved V genes explain less than half of the discrepancy, and the remainder lacks a known reason. V and J calls plus clone size are reproduced from that table; the DNA served to infer D and trimming. The sample has around 110,000 clones on record, approximately 80% of them singletons. Approximately 4% of the sample is held by the ten biggest clonotypes.

The clonotype was recovered from a man under 40 in good health and CMV-seropositive. The V and J genes are TRBV6-5 and TRBJ1-6; 10 central nucleotides agree with TRBD1. Sequenced sample: PBMCs. The DNA reads TGTGCCAGCAGTTACTTCGGGACAGGGGAAAATTCACCCCTCCACTTT. It translates to CASSYFGTGENSPLHF.